The next 15 T cell receptor beta chains were all read from a single sample in a study of shared clonotypes between healthy human individuals. Repertoires were generated with immunoSEQ multiplex PCR, while TCRdb's copy carries only in-frame clones and drops some. The sample includes about 1.9 million clones, over 85% of them seen just once. CD45RO-negative, CCR7-selected cells formed the naive CD8 fraction, which excluded terminally differentiated effector memory CD45RA+ cells. Sequences were obtained from naive CD8+ T cells from PBMCs. The receptors come from a man aged 18 to 30 in good health. Some clones in this sample may be carry-over from other donors' samples.

The chain joins TRBV7-6 to TRBJ2-1; 7 bases line up with TRBD2. Germline CDR1 SGHVS, CDR2 FNYEAQ. The CDR3 runs to 16 residues. V shed 5 bases and J 1 base; nucleotides not matched to a gene: 8. Here the CDR3 reads CASSDPTSASYNEQFF. The DNA of the CDR3 is TGTGCCAGCAGCGACCCAACTAGCGCATCCTACAATGAGCAGTTCTTC. Supplemented by reference TRBV7-6 and TRBJ2-1, the full variable domain reads GAGVSQSPRYKVTKRGQDVALRCDPISGHVSLYWYRQALGQGPEFLTYFNYEAQQDKSGLPNDRFSAERPEGSISTLTIQRTEQRDSAMYRCASSDPTSASYNEQFFGPGTRLTVL.

A single count supports this clone. V usage is TRBV11-2 and J usage is TRBJ1-2, with 9 positions matching TRBD1. There are 13 residues in the CDR3. The junction had 6 bases not matched to a gene; V was cut back by 10 bases and J by 3 bases. From germline, CDR1 is SGHAT and CDR2 FQNNGV. The CDR3 bases are TGTGCCATTTCAACAGGGGGCTACTATGGCTACACCTTC. This translates into CAISTGGYYGYTF.

Turning to this clone: The identical CDR3 is also encoded by other nucleotide sequences in the sample. This chain connects TRBV28 to TRBJ1-1; no reliable D call. The CDR3 is made up of 13 amino acids. Trimming removed 1 base at V and 1 base at J, with 4 bases between. The V gene's germline CDR1 is MDHEN and CDR2 SYDVKM. In nucleotides, the CDR3 is TGTGCCAGCAGTTTATTACAGAACACTGAAGCTTTCTTT. Amino acids: CASSLLQNTEAFF.

V and J are TRBV18 and TRBJ1-1; 9 bases line up with TRBD1. The CDR3 contains 17 residues. The germline gives CDR1 KGHSH, CDR2 LQKENI. V lost 0 bases, J lost 6 bases, and 11 bases stayed unmatched. CDR3 nucleotide sequence: TGTGCCAGCTCACCACCTTTTGGCCGGGGGGACAGGGCTGAAGCTTTCTTT. It codes for CASSPPFGRGDRAEAFF.

As DNA, the CDR3 is TGTGCCAGCAGCTTGGGAAGGGGTGGCGACGAGCAGTACTTC. It yields the protein CASSLGRGGDEQYF. The V gene is TRBV5-6, the J gene TRBJ2-7, with a tentative D call TRBD1 (5 bases). The V gene lost 0 bases and the J gene lost 5 bases, with 12 bases spanning the gap. CDR3 size: 14 residues. Germline V lookup: CDR1 SGHDT, CDR2 YYEEEE.

The CDR3 sequence: CASQILSSYNEQFF. Here the CDR3 DNA reads TGCGCCAGCCAGATTTTAAGCTCCTACAATGAGCAGTTCTTC. V gene TRBV5-1 combines with J gene TRBJ2-1; D remains unclear. The germline V gene encodes CDR1 SGHRS and CDR2 YFSETQ. The CDR3 has 14 residues. V was shortened by 7 bases and J by 0 bases, with 11 bases between the two germline ends.

The V call is TRBV28, the J call TRBJ2-2; D unclear. The germline V gene has CDR1 MDHEN and CDR2 SYDVKM. The CDR3 covers 13 residues. Trimming removed 8 bases from V and 1 base from J, with 8 bases in between. The CDR3 nucleotides are TGTGCCAGCCGGCCAAGGAACACCGGGGAGCTGTTTTTT. It yields the protein CASRPRNTGELFF.

V usage is TRBV28 and J usage is TRBJ2-3, with D possibly being TRBD1 or TRBD2 (5 bases each). The CDR3 covers 14 residues. Trimming shortened V by 5 bases and J by 2 bases, and 11 bases separated the two germline ends. CDR1 is MDHEN, CDR2 SYDVKM, per germline. DNA for the CDR3: TGTGCCAGCAGTGGGGGTGGGTACACAGATACGCAGTATTTT. Protein: CASSGGGYTDTQYF.

The chain couples TRBV6-4 to TRBJ2-2; D gene ambiguous. Trimming left V 2 bases short and J 3 bases short, with 13 bases between. This CDR3 has 16 residues. Germline lookup yields CDR1 MRHNA and CDR2 SNTAGT. This CDR3 is CASSDIGVGYTGELFF. CDR3 DNA sequence: TGTGCCAGCAGTGACATTGGTGTAGGGTACACCGGGGAGCTGTTTTTT.

This clone was seen just once. This rearrangement joins TRBV4-2 to TRBJ2-1, with TRBD2 as a possible D gene (6 bases). CDR1 is LGHNA and CDR2 is YNFKEQ in the germline V gene. The V gene lost 1 base and the J gene lost 4 bases, with 17 bases spanning the gap. The CDR3 totals 17 residues. The CDR3 DNA sequence: TGTGCCAGCAGCCAAGTTTGGCGGGATCGCTCTTACAATGAGCAGTTCTTC. It translates to CASSQVWRDRSYNEQFF.

On this clone: Other DNA sequences in the same sample also yield this CDR3. The chain joins TRBV15 to TRBJ1-5; no clear D gene. The V gene's germline CDR1 is LNHNV and CDR2 YYDKDF (reference sequence). CDR3 size: 14 residues. Trimming stripped 3 bases from V and 2 bases from J, with 8 bases between. Here the CDR3 reads CATSRVGGNQPQHF. The DNA for the CDR3 is TGTGCCACCAGCAGGGTTGGTGGCAATCAGCCCCAGCATTTT. Together with reference TRBV15 and TRBJ1-5, the CDR3 gives the full variable domain: DAMVIQNPRYQVTQFGKPVTLSCSQTLNHNVMYWYQQKSSQAPKLLFHYYDKDFNNEADTPDNFQSRRPNTSFCFLDIRSPGLGDTAMYLCATSRVGGNQPQHFGDGTRLSIL.

This clone was found once. The V gene is TRBV18, the J gene TRBJ1-3; 10 nucleotides align to TRBD1. The V gene end was trimmed by 8 bases and the J gene end by 8 bases; junction bases not matched to a gene: 9. The V gene's germline CDR1 is KGHSH and CDR2 LQKENI. The CDR3 length is 14 residues. CDR3 amino acids: CASLHGQGEDTIYF. In DNA, the CDR3 is TGTGCCAGCCTACACGGACAGGGGGAAGACACCATATATTTT. Together with reference TRBV18 and TRBJ1-3, the CDR3 gives the full variable domain: NAGVMQNPRHLVRRRGQEARLRCSPMKGHSHVYWYRQLPEEGLKFMVYLQKENIIDESGMPKERFSAEFPKEGPSILRIQQVVRGDSAAYFCASLHGQGEDTIYFGEGSWLTVV.

The chain is built from TRBV20-1 and TRBJ1-1, with 7 bases matching TRBD1. The CDR3 contains 11 residues. Trimming at V came to 6 bases and at J to 8 bases, leaving 6 bases not matched to a gene. CDR1 is DFQATT and CDR2 is SNEGSKA in the germline V gene (reference sequence). This chain's CDR3 is CSAWEGAEAFF. The CDR3 nucleotides are TGCAGTGCCTGGGAGGGGGCCGAAGCTTTCTTT.

The chain joins TRBV14 to TRBJ2-2; the match to TRBD2 covers 8 bases. The CDR3 sequence is 14 residues long. With V trimmed by 4 bases and J by 9 bases, 7 bases remained unmatched. Germline loops: CDR1 SGHDN, CDR2 FVKESK. CDR3 loop: CASSLSGSTRELFF. CDR3 DNA sequence: TGTGCCAGCAGCCTCAGCGGGAGTACCCGGGAGCTGTTTTTT.

The genes are TRBV27 and TRBJ2-3, with D tentatively TRBD1 (5 bases). CDR1 is MNHEY and CDR2 is SMNVEV in the germline V gene (reference sequence). The V end was cut by 2 bases, the J end by 7 bases, with 13 bases between. The CDR3 covers 14 residues. CDR3 DNA: TGTGCCAGCAGTTTAAATGGGGCCCCAAATACGCAGTATTTT. Translating it yields CASSLNGAPNTQYF.